This T cell receptor beta chain was captured in a study of shared clonotypes between healthy human individuals. Looking at the study overall: Every donor yielded three CD4 naive, three CD4 memory, two CD8 naive and one CD8 memory plate.

Germline V lookup: CDR1 SGDLS, CDR2 YYNGEE. This CDR3 region has 15 residues. Deletions cut 3 bases from V and 4 bases from J, with 14 bases between. Regarding the study as a whole: It was the few donors that limited the genetic and exposure-history diversity represented. Though the depth was large, rarefaction showed that sorted-subset sequencing was incomplete.

The data were produced by immunoSEQ multiplex PCR, yet TCRdb's version contains in-frame clones alone and is incomplete. This sample has fewer than 3 million clones, with 85% to 95% found just once. On this clone itself: Its antigen is still unknown.

V is TRBV9 and J is TRBJ1-3, with D possibly being TRBD1 (5 bases). This receptor was obtained from a man between 18 and 35 years old in good health. Some clones in this sample may be carry-over from other donors' samples. Material: naive CD4+ T cells from PBMCs. Stated subset: CD45RA+ positively selected. This CDR3 is CASSAPEGNGNTIYF. The DNA of the CDR3 is TGTGCCAGCAGCGCCCCAGAGGGGAACGGAAACACCATATATTTT.